This T cell receptor beta chain was identified during a study of T cell responses to AZD1222 COVID-19 vaccine. Some clones are missing from TCRdb's copy, which holds only in-frame ones; the method was immunoSEQ multiplex PCR. Counted here are some 99,000 clones, approximately 91% occurring once; the ten biggest clones make up around 13%. Concerning this clone itself: Antigen specificity is unknown.

Between the trimmed V and J ends, which lost 5 bases and 2 bases, there was a span of 18 bases. This CDR3 spans 16 amino acids. CDR1 KGHDR and CDR2 SFDVKD come from the germline V gene. Study-level results: It was only after the peak T cell response that any repertoires were sampled. Reports say nearly half of spike-specific TCRs go after unmutated variant regions.

This TCR was sampled from an adult in good health. The sample here was peripheral blood, taken on day 0 of MenACWY control vaccination. The rearrangement uses TRBV24-1 and TRBJ2-7; D is possibly TRBD1 (6 bases). This CDR3 reads CATSGPRQDGTYEQYF. The CDR3, as DNA: TGTGCCACCAGTGGCCCCAGACAGGATGGGACCTACGAGCAGTACTTC.